This record concerns one T cell receptor (beta chain) sequence. The antigen it binds to is not known. No clone much larger than this one lies a single base away; base qualities are absent. CDR1 and CDR2 are read off the germline V gene as SGHDN and FVKESK. V drops 4 bases and J drops 5 bases, leaving 10 bases in between. The CDR3 starts with the cysteine, ends with the phenylalanine, and has 13 residues. The retained sequence is limited to the CDR3, 39 bases, with the frame set at the first base. This record belongs to a study of blood T cell repertoires in COVID-19 (dated by TCRdb to the early 2020s). Background for the entire study: Samples from collaborators originated in the United States, Italy and Spain and spanned both the acute and convalescent phases of COVID-19. Nearly every sample came with metadata listing a de-identified subject ID, COVID-19 status, age in years and sex. The prospective study material was composed of cDNA or gDNA derived from T cells, B-cell-depleted T cells, or PBMCs. The dataset comprised deeply sampled blood TCRbeta repertoires from subjects exposed to, actively infected with, or recovered from COVID-19. Samples came from the ongoing ImmuneRACE study (first 160 participants) plus 1,254 subjects from 6 global collaborators. Where available, HLA class I and class II types were taken from metadata supplied by the sample provider and were not determined by assay-based typing. The repertoires were made available in a free public database intended to serve as a resource for research on the immune response to SARS-CoV-2.

One collaborating source in Seattle enrolled patients while the patients were actively infected and followed the patients over time throughout the course of disease. Collaborating institutions collected whole blood in K2EDTA tubes following their own protocols. Collaborator samples were shipped for TCRbeta analysis as frozen whole blood, isolated PBMCs, or DNA extracted from either sample type. Results and caveats for the whole study, not just this receptor: The amount of clinical and demographic metadata varied by source and participant and was provided uncurated.

The immunoSEQ Assay, a bias-controlled multiplex PCR, was used to amplify TCRbeta CDR3 regions from genomic DNA. As for the authors' bioinformatics: The number of nucleated cells in each sample was estimated from the amplification of reference gene primers within the assay. Sequence reads were collapsed and filtered to measure the absolute abundance of every unique TCRbeta CDR3 rearrangement. For each sample, productive Simpson clonality was calculated as the square root of Simpson's diversity index over productive rearrangements. The table was pulled from immuneACCESS by TCRdb, which kept in-frame rearrangements only. Such tables lose some clones; where checked, under half of the loss comes from unresolved V genes, and the rest has no known cause. V, J and clone size are those of that table, while D and trimming were read from the DNA. This sample comprises approximately 110,000 clones, about 93% of them detected only once. Jointly, the top ten make up roughly 2% of the sample.

The material sequenced was peripheral blood. The chain is encoded by TRBV14 joined to TRBJ2-3; a tentative D call is TRBD2 (5 bases match). This sequence originates from a man aged 50 to 59 with COVID-19, enrolled during active disease. CDR3 loop: CASSLAGQDTQYF. The DNA sequence follows: TGTGCCAGCAGCCTCGCGGGTCAAGATACGCAGTATTTT.